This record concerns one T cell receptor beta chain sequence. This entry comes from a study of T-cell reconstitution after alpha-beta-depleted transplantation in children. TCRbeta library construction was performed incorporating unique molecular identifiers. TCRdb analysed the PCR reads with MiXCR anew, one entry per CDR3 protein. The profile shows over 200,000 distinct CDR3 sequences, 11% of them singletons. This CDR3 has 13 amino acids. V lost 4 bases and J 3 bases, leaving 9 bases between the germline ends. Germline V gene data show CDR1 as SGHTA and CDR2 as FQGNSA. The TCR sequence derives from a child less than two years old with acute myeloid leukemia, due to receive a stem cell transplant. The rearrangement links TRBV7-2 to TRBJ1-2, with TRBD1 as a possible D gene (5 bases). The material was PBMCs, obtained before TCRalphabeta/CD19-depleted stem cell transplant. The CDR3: CASSSDRHYGYTF. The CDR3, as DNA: TGTGCCAGCAGCTCCGACAGACACTATGGCTACACCTTC.